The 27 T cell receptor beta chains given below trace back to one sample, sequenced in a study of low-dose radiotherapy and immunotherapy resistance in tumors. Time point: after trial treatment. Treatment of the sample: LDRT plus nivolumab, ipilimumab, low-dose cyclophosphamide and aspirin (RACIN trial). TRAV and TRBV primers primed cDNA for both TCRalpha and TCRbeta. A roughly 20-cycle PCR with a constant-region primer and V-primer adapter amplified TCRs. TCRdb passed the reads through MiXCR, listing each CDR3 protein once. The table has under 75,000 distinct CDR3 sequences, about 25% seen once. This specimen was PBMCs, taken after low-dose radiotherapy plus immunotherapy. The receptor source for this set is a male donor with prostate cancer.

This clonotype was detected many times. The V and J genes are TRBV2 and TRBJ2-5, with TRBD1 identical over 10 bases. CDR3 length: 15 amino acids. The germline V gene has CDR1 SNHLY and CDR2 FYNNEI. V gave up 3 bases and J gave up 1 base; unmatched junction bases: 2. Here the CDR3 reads CASSDGQGGQETQYF. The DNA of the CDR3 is TGTGCCAGCAGTGATGGACAGGGGGGCCAAGAGACCCAGTACTTC.

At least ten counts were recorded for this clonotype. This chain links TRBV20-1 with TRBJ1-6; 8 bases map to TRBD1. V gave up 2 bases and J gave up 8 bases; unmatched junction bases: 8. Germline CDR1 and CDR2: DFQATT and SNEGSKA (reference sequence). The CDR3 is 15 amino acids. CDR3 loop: CSARLRGQGDSPLHF. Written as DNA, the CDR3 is TGCAGTGCTAGACTGCGCGGACAGGGTGATTCACCCCTCCACTTT.

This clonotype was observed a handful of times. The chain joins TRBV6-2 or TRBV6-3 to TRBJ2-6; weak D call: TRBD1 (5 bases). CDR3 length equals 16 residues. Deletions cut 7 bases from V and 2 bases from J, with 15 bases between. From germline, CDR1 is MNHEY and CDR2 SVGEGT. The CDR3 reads CASTPGPRAGANVLTF. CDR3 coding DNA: TGTGCCAGCACCCCAGGACCCAGGGCTGGGGCCAACGTCCTGACTTTC.

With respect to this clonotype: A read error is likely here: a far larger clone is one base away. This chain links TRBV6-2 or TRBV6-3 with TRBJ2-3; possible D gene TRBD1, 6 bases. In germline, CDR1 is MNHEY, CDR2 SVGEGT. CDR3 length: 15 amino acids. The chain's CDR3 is CATSDEQGGTDTQYF. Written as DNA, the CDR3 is TGTGCCACCAGTGATGAACAGGGAGGCACAGATACGCAGTATTTT.

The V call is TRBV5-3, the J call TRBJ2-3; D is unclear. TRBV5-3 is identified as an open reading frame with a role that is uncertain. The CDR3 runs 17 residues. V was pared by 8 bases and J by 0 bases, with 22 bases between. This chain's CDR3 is CASSPAFRRASTDTQYF. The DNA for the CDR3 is TGTGCCAGCAGCCCCGCCTTCAGACGGGCGAGCACAGATACGCAGTATTTT.

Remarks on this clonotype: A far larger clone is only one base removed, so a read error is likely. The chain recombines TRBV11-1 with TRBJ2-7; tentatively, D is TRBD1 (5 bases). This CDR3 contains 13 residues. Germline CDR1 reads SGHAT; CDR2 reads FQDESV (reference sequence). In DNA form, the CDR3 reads TGTGCCAGCAGCATCACAACAGGTAACGAGCGGTACTTC. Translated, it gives CASSITTGNERYF. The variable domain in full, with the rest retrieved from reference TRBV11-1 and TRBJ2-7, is EAEVAQSPRYKITEKSQAVAFWCDPISGHATLYWYRQILGQGPELLVQFQDESVVDDSQLPKDRFSAERLKGVDSTLKIQPAELGDSAMYLCASSITTGNERYFGPGTRLTVT.

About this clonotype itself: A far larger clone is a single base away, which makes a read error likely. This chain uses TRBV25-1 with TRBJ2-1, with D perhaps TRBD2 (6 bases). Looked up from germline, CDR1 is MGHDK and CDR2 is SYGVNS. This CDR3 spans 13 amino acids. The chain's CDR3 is CASSRDFDKEQFF. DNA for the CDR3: TGTGCCAGCAGCCGGGACTTTGACAAGGAGCAGTTCTTC.

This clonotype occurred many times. This chain's CDR3 is CASTSTSGGLNEQFF. CDR3 nucleotides: TGTGCCAGCACCTCAACTAGCGGGGGCCTCAATGAGCAGTTCTTC. The J gene is TRBJ2-1, the V gene TRBV3-1; 11 bases match TRBD2. The CDR3 length is 15 residues. J lost 6 bases, V lost 7 bases, and 8 bases had no gene match. Looked up from germline, CDR1 is LGHDT and CDR2 is YNNKEL (reference sequence).

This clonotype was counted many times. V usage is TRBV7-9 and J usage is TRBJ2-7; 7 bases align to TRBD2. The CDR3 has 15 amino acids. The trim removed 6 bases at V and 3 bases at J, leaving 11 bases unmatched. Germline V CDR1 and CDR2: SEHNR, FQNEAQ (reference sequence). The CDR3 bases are TGTGCCAGCAGTCCCAGGAGCGGGGCCCTCTACGAGCAGTACTTC. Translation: CASSPRSGALYEQYF.

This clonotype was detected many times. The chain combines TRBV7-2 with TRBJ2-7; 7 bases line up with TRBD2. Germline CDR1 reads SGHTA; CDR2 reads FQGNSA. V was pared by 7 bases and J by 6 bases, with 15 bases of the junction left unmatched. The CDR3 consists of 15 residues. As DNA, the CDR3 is TGTGCCAGCACCCCCTCCAGGAGCGGGGCGGGCGAGCAGTACTTC. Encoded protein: CASTPSRSGAGEQYF.

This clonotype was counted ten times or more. DNA of the CDR3: TGTGCCAGCACCACGGCGGGAGGGTCCGGCGAGCAGTACTTC. Its protein product is CASTTAGGSGEQYF. This chain joins TRBV5-4 and TRBJ2-7; 9 bases agree with TRBD2. This CDR3 comprises 14 residues. The trim removed 6 bases at V and 6 bases at J, leaving 10 bases unmatched. Germline V lookup: CDR1 SGHNT, CDR2 YYREEE (reference sequence).

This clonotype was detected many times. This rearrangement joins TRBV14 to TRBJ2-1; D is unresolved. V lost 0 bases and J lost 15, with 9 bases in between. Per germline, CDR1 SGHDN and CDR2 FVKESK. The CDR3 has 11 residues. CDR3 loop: CASSQDLLPFF. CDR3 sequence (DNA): TGTGCCAGCAGCCAAGATCTTCTCCCGTTCTTC.

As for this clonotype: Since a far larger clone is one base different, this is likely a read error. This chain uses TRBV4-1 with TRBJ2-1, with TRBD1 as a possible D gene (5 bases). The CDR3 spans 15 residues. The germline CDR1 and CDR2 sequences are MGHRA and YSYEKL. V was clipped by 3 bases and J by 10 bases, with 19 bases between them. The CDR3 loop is CASSQITGPSYEQFF. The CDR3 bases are TGCGCCAGCAGCCAGATCACAGGACCCTCCTACGAGCAGTTCTTC.

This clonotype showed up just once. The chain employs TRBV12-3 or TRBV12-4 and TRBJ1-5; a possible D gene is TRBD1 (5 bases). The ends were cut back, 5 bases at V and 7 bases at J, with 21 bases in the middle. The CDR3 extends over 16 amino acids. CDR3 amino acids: CASSNLPGRGLQPQHF. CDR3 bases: TGTGCCAGCAGTAACCTTCCGGGACGAGGGCTCCAGCCCCAGCATTTT.

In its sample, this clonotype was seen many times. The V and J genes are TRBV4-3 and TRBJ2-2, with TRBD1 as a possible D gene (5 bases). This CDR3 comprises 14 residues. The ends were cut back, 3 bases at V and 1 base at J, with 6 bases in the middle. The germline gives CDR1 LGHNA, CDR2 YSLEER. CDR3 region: CASSHQGNTGELFF. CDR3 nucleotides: TGCGCCAGCAGCCATCAGGGGAACACCGGGGAGCTGTTTTTT.

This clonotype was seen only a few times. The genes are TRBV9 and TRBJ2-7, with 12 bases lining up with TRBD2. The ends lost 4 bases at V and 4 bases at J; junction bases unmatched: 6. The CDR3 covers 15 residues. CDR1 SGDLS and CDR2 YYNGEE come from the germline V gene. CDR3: CASSPLGTSGYEQYF. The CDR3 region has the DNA TGTGCCAGCAGCCCACTAGGGACTAGCGGGTACGAGCAGTACTTC.

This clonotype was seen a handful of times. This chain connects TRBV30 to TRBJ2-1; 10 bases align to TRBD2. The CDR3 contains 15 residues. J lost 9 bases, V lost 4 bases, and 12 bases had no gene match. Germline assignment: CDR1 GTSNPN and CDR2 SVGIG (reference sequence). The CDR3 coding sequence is TGTGCCTGGATACTCAAATCCGGACTAGCGGCTGAGCAGTTCTTC. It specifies CAWILKSGLAAEQFF.

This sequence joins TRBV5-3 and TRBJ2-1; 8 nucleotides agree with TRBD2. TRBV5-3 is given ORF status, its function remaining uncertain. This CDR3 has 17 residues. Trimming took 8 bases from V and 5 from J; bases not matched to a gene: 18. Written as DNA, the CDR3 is TGTGCCAGCAGCGCCACTCCCGGGACTAGGAACCACAATGAGCAGTTCTTC. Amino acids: CASSATPGTRNHNEQFF.

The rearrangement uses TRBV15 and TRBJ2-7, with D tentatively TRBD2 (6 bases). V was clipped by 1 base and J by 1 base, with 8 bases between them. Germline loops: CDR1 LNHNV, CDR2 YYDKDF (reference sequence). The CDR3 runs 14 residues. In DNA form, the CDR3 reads TGTGCCACCAGCAGAGGCGGGGATTCCTACGAGCAGTACTTC. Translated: CATSRGGDSYEQYF.

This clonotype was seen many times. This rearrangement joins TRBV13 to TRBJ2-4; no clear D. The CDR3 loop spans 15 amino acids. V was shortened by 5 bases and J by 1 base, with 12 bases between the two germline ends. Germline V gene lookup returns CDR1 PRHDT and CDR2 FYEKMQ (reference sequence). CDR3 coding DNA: TGTGCCAGCAGCGTAAGGAAAGAGGCCAAAAACATTCAGTACTTC. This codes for CASSVRKEAKNIQYF.

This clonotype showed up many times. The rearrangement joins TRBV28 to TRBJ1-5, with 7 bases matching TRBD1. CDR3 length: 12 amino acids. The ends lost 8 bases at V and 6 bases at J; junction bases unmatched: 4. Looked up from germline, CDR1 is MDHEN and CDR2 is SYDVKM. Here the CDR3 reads CASGGGVQPQHF. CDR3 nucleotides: TGTGCCAGCGGAGGGGGCGTTCAGCCCCAGCATTTT.

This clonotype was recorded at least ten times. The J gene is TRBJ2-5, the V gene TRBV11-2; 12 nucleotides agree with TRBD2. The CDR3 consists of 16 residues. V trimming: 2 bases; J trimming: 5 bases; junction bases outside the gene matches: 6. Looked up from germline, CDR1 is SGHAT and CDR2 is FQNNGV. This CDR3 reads CASSLLTSGGLETQYF. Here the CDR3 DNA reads TGTGCCAGCAGCTTATTGACTAGCGGGGGTCTGGAGACCCAGTACTTC.

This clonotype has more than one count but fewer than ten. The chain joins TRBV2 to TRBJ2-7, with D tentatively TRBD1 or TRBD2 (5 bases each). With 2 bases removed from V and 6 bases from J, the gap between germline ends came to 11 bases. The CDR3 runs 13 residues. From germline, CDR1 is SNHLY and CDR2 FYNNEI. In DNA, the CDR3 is TGTGCCAGCAGTGAATATCCCGGGGCCGAGCAGTACTTC. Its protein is CASSEYPGAEQYF.

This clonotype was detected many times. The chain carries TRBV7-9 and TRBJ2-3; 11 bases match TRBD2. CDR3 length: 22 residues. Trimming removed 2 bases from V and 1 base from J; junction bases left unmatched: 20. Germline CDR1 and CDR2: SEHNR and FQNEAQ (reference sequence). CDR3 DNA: TGTGCCAGCAGCTTACGACTAGCGGGGCCCAGAGTAGTCGTGCCGGGCACAGATACGCAGTATTTT. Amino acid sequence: CASSLRLAGPRVVVPGTDTQYF.

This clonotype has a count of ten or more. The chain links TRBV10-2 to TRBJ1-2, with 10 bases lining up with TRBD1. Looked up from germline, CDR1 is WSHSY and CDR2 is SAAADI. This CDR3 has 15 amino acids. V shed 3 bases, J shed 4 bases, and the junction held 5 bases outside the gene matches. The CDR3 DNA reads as TGCGCCAGCAGTGATTGGACAGGGGGGTTCTATGGCTACACCTTC. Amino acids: CASSDWTGGFYGYTF.

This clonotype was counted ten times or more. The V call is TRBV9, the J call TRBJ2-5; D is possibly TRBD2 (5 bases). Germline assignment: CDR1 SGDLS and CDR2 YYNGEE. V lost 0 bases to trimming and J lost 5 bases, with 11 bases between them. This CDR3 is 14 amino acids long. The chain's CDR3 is CASSVGSGGETQYF. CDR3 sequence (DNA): TGTGCCAGCAGCGTAGGGAGTGGCGGGGAGACCCAGTACTTC. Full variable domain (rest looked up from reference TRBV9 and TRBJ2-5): DSGVTQTPKHLITATGQRVTLRCSPRSGDLSVYWYQQSLDQGLQFLIQYYNGEERAKGNILERFSAQQFPDLHSELNLSSLELGDSALYFCASSVGSGGETQYFGPGTRLLVL.

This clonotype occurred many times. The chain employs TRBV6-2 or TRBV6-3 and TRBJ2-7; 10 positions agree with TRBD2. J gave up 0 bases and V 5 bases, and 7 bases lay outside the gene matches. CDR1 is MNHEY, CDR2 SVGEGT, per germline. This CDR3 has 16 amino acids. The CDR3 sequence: CASSRLAGASSYEQYF. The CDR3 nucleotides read TGTGCCAGCAGTCGACTAGCGGGCGCTTCCTCCTACGAGCAGTACTTC.